The 6 T cell receptor beta chains presented below share a single source sample, sequenced in a study of beta chain features in type 1 diabetes (dated by TCRdb to 2016 to 2019). Antigens of these TCRs are unknown. On the study overall, not on this receptor specifically: A moderate but significant shortening of TCRB CDR3 length was observed in type 1 diabetes patients in all four CD4+ subsets.

Libraries were prepared through the immunoSEQ multiplex PCR assay. All of the isolated RNA was reverse transcribed with the High Capacity cDNA Reverse Transcription Kit, so expressed TCRB transcripts were sequenced. The source is immuneACCESS, and TCRdb retained only in-frame sequences with V and J called. Part of the clones is not carried over; for the studies checked, unresolved V genes explain less than half of this, and the remainder is unexplained. This sample is represented by a few hundred thousand clones; roughly 13% of them were singletons. In total, the top ten clones hold roughly 0.015% of the sample. The sequencing sample was made of naive CD4+ T cells from blood. Taken with the paper, the label for cell subset or site translates to: true naive CD4+ T cells. All receptors come from a woman aged 18-29 years with type 1 diabetes.

The rearrangement links TRBV19 to TRBJ2-5; 10 bases map to TRBD2. The CDR3 loop spans 15 amino acids. CDR1 and CDR2 from the germline V gene are LNHDA and SQIVND (reference sequence). The J segment lost 0 bases and the V segment lost 5 bases, leaving 3 bases of the junction unmatched. The CDR3 loop reads CASSPGLAYQETQYF. The CDR3, as DNA: TGTGCCAGTAGTCCGGGACTAGCGTACCAAGAGACCCAGTACTTC. Full variable domain (rest looked up from reference TRBV19 and TRBJ2-5): DGGITQSPKYLFRKEGQNVTLSCEQNLNHDAMYWYRQDPGQGLRLIYYSQIVNDFQKGDIAEGYSVSREKKESFPLTVTSAQKNPTAFYLCASSPGLAYQETQYFGPGTRLLVL.

This clone has just a few counts. V and J are TRBV5-1 and TRBJ2-3; 7 bases agree with TRBD2. Germline V gene sequence: CDR1 SGHRS, CDR2 YFSETQ. Losses at the gene ends were 3 bases for V and 2 bases for J; bases not matched to a gene: 9. The CDR3 length is 16 residues. CDR3 region: CASSSQQAGDTDTQYF. The CDR3 DNA sequence: TGCGCCAGCAGCTCCCAGCAGGCGGGGGACACAGATACGCAGTATTTT. Combining the CDR3 with reference TRBV5-1 and TRBJ2-3 gives the whole variable domain KAGVTQTPRYLIKTRGQQVTLSCSPISGHRSVSWYQQTPGQGLQFLFEYFSETQRNKGNFPGRFSGRQFSNSRSEMNVSTLELGDSALYLCASSSQQAGDTDTQYFGPGTRLTVL.

Only a few counts were recorded for this clone. The rearrangement links TRBV30 to TRBJ2-2; a possible D gene is TRBD2 (5 bases). With 0 bases removed from V and 0 bases from J, the gap between germline ends came to 11 bases. The CDR3 runs 16 residues. Germline V gene sequence: CDR1 GTSNPN, CDR2 SVGIG (reference sequence). The CDR3 is CAWSVQRGSNTGELFF. CDR3 bases: TGTGCCTGGAGTGTACAACGGGGATCGAACACCGGGGAGCTGTTTTTT. The variable domain in full, with the rest retrieved from reference TRBV30 and TRBJ2-2, is SQTIHQWPATLVQPVGSPLSLECTVEGTSNPNLYWYRQAAGRGLQLLFYSVGIGQISSEVPQNLSASRPQDRQFILSSKKLLLSDSGFYLCAWSVQRGSNTGELFFGEGSRLTVL.

CDR3 sequence: CASSYGRTNYGYTF. CDR3 nucleotides: TGTGCCAGCAGTTACGGGAGAACTAACTATGGCTACACCTTC. The chain combines TRBV6-6 with TRBJ1-2; D gene uncertain. Trimming removed 2 bases at V and 0 bases at J, with 7 bases between. Germline V gives CDR1 MNHNY, CDR2 SVGAGI (reference sequence). The CDR3 covers 14 residues.

In its sample, this clone was seen a few times. The rearrangement joins TRBV19 to TRBJ2-2; 12 bases agree with TRBD1. Trimming took 2 bases from V and 11 from J; bases not matched to a gene: 6. CDR1 LNHDA and CDR2 SQIVND come from the germline V gene (reference sequence). The CDR3 is 15 residues long. The CDR3 coding sequence is TGTGCCAGTAGTATAATGGGACAGGGGGCGTCTGAGCTGTTTTTT. Protein: CASSIMGQGASELFF.

V and J are TRBV11-2 and TRBJ2-5; 9 bases fit TRBD1. CDR3 length: 14 amino acids. J lost 5 bases, V lost 5 bases, and 6 bases had no gene match. Germline CDR1 is SGHAT and CDR2 is FQNNGV. CDR3 nucleotides: TGTGCCAGCAGCCAACAGGGGGCGCAGGAGACCCAGTACTTC. Translated, it gives CASSQQGAQETQYF.